The 27 T cell receptor beta chains given below trace back to one sample, sequenced in a study of technical replicates of blood from a handful of donors. Data came from immunoSEQ multiplex PCR; TCRdb stores just in-frame clones and leaves some out. The sample contains around 79,000 clones, around 94% of which appear only once. Sequencing used T cells isolated from PBMCs. The receptors shown here come from a human donor in good health.

V gene TRBV18 combines with J gene TRBJ2-3; D is undetermined. The CDR3 runs to 15 residues. V shed 4 bases and J shed 0 bases, with 11 bases lying between them. CDR1 KGHSH and CDR2 LQKENI come from the germline V gene. The CDR3 protein is CASSRALTSTDTQYF. The CDR3 nucleotides are TGTGCCAGCTCACGGGCTCTAACTAGCACAGATACGCAGTATTTT.

This rearrangement joins TRBV15 to TRBJ2-7, with a tentative D call TRBD2 (5 bases). The V and J ends lost 5 bases and 0 bases respectively, with 17 bases between them. Germline lookup yields CDR1 LNHNV and CDR2 YYDKDF (reference sequence). CDR3 length equals 16 residues. The CDR3 DNA follows: TGTGCCACCAGCGGAGCCGGGAAAGGGAGCTCCTACGAGCAGTACTTC. Encoded protein: CATSGAGKGSSYEQYF.

V and J are TRBV2 and TRBJ1-2; D possibly corresponds to TRBD1 (5 bases). This CDR3 spans 14 amino acids. V was trimmed by 2 bases and J by 5 bases, leaving 12 bases between them. The germline CDR1 and CDR2 sequences are SNHLY and FYNNEI. The DNA for the CDR3 is TGTGCCAGCAGTGAACAGGGCGGGAGTTATGGCTACACCTTC. This gives the protein CASSEQGGSYGYTF.

This clone was detected a few times. The J gene is TRBJ1-1, the V gene TRBV5-1; D gene unclear. Germline CDR1 and CDR2: SGHRS and YFSETQ. The CDR3 sequence is 14 residues long. Trimming left V 1 base short and J 1 base short, with 8 bases between. CDR3 sequence: CASSLTVRNTEAFF. The CDR3 nucleotides read TGCGCCAGCAGCTTGACCGTCAGGAACACTGAAGCTTTCTTT.

The chain recombines TRBV5-1 with TRBJ2-1; TRBD2 matches 11 bases. CDR1 is SGHRS and CDR2 is YFSETQ in the germline V gene. Trimming took 0 bases from V and 4 from J; bases not matched to a gene: 6. This CDR3 has 17 amino acids. The CDR3 nucleotides read TGCGCCAGCAGCTTGGAACCCCGGACTAGCGGGTACAATGAGCAGTTCTTC. This codes for CASSLEPRTSGYNEQFF.

The gene calls are TRBV6-5 and TRBJ1-2; D may be TRBD1 (5 bases). V lost 2 bases to trimming and J lost 6 bases, with 16 bases between them. The CDR3 length is 15 residues. Germline V gene lookup returns CDR1 MNHEY and CDR2 SVGAGI. CDR3 bases: TGTGCCAGCAGTTACCTCGGGGGATCTGGGGATGGCTACACCTTC. Amino acids: CASSYLGGSGDGYTF.

The V gene is TRBV7-3, the J gene TRBJ2-1; D perhaps matches TRBD2 (6 bases). Germline CDR1 is SGHTA and CDR2 is FQGTGA. V was trimmed by 1 base and J by 8 bases, leaving 30 bases between them. The CDR3 has 20 residues. CDR3 sequence: CASSLMGRRFRNQGLDEQFF. In DNA, the CDR3 is TGTGCCAGCAGCTTAATGGGGAGGCGGTTTCGGAACCAAGGGCTAGATGAGCAGTTCTTC.

The chain couples TRBV25-1 to TRBJ1-4; the D gene is possibly TRBD1 (6 bases). Germline V CDR1 and CDR2: MGHDK, SYGVNS. Trimming took 3 bases from V and 8 from J, leaving 16 bases between them. The CDR3 has 15 amino acids. The CDR3 region is CASSDRGGALEKLFF. CDR3 sequence (DNA): TGTGCCAGCAGTGACCGGGGGGGGGCGCTGGAAAAACTGTTTTTT.

This clone was seen a few times. This rearrangement joins TRBV5-1 to TRBJ2-5; TRBD1 might be the D (5 bases). The ends were cut back, 3 bases at V and 5 bases at J, with 11 bases in the middle. The CDR3 length is 13 residues. Germline CDR1 reads SGHRS; CDR2 reads YFSETQ. For the CDR3, the DNA is TGCGCCAGCAGCTCAGGACAATTTGAGACCCAGTACTTC. It codes for CASSSGQFETQYF.

This chain connects TRBV2 to TRBJ2-7; a weak D match, TRBD1 (5 bases). CDR3 length: 13 amino acids. V lost 7 bases and J 2 bases, leaving 12 bases between the germline ends. The germline CDR1 and CDR2 sequences are SNHLY and FYNNEI. In nucleotides, the CDR3 is TGTGCCAGCATCGCCCTCAGGGCCTACGAGCAGTACTTC. Protein product: CASIALRAYEQYF.

The chain carries TRBV6-5 and TRBJ2-7, with D possibly being TRBD2 (5 bases). V lost 5 bases and J 3 bases, leaving 14 bases between the germline ends. Germline V gene lookup returns CDR1 MNHEY and CDR2 SVGAGI. This CDR3 is 14 amino acids long. The DNA of the CDR3 is TGTGCCAGCAGTCCCCAGACGGGGAACTACGAGCAGTACTTC. It translates to CASSPQTGNYEQYF.

This chain joins TRBV15 and TRBJ1-1; D might be TRBD1 (5 bases). The CDR3 covers 15 residues. Germline assignment: CDR1 LNHNV and CDR2 YYDKDF (reference sequence). Trimming took off 4 bases at V and 4 bases at J, with 16 bases between the two ends. Here the CDR3 reads CATSISPGVATEAFF. The CDR3 DNA is TGTGCCACCAGCATATCCCCGGGGGTGGCCACTGAAGCTTTCTTT.

The chain recombines TRBV7-8 with TRBJ2-7; no firm D call. The germline gives CDR1 SGHVS, CDR2 FQNEAQ. The CDR3 sequence is 14 residues long. V was cut by 5 bases and J by 0 bases, with 11 bases left in between. The chain's CDR3 is CASSLNFYSYEQYF. The DNA of the CDR3 is TGTGCCAGCAGCCTAAACTTCTACTCCTACGAGCAGTACTTC.

The chain employs TRBV7-9 and TRBJ2-7; D is perhaps TRBD2 (5 bases). This CDR3 is built from 15 residues. Germline CDR1 reads SEHNR; CDR2 reads FQNEAQ (reference sequence). V dropped 5 bases and J dropped 4 bases, with 18 bases sitting between them. The CDR3 region has the DNA TGTGCCAGCAGCCCTCCGCCGAGGGAGAAATACGAGCAGTACTTC. It codes for CASSPPPREKYEQYF. The whole variable domain, filled in from reference TRBV7-9 and TRBJ2-7, reads DTGVSQNPRHKITKRGQNVTFRCDPISEHNRLYWYRQTLGQGPEFLTYFQNEAQLEKSRLLSDRFSAERPKGSFSTLEIQRTEQGDSAMYLCASSPPPREKYEQYFGPGTRLTVT.

The chain employs TRBV5-1 and TRBJ1-1; D remains ambiguous. Trimming stripped 0 bases from V and 2 bases from J, with 8 bases between. The CDR3 totals 14 residues. Germline V gene sequence: CDR1 SGHRS, CDR2 YFSETQ. The CDR3 coding sequence is TGCGCCAGCAGCTTGGGAGGGTCCAACACTGAAGCTTTCTTT. Encoded protein: CASSLGGSNTEAFF. Looking up the rest from reference TRBV5-1 and TRBJ1-1 gives the full variable domain: KAGVTQTPRYLIKTRGQQVTLSCSPISGHRSVSWYQQTPGQGLQFLFEYFSETQRNKGNFPGRFSGRQFSNSRSEMNVSTLELGDSALYLCASSLGGSNTEAFFGQGTRLTVV.

CDR3 in DNA: TGTGCCAGCAGCTCCCAGGAGTTACAGGGAGCAGGAAACACCATATATTTT. Translation: CASSSQELQGAGNTIYF. The rearrangement joins TRBV11-2 to TRBJ1-3; tentatively, D is TRBD1 (6 bases). The CDR3 has 17 residues. V lost 4 bases to trimming and J lost 4 bases, with 20 bases between them. The germline gives CDR1 SGHAT, CDR2 FQNNGV. The full variable domain, rest sourced from reference TRBV11-2 and TRBJ1-3, is EAGVAQSPRYKIIEKRQSVAFWCNPISGHATLYWYQQILGQGPKLLIQFQNNGVVDDSQLPKDRFSAERLKGVDSTLKIQPAKLEDSAVYLCASSSQELQGAGNTIYFGEGSWLTVV.

The chain employs TRBV18 and TRBJ1-5, with 7 bases lining up with TRBD1. The CDR3 contains 14 residues. V was clipped by 3 bases and J by 5 bases; unmatched bases: 4. Germline V gene lookup returns CDR1 KGHSH and CDR2 LQKENI. CDR3 bases: TGTGCCAGCTCACCGGGGACAGTCGATCAGCCCCAGCATTTT. Protein: CASSPGTVDQPQHF.

This chain links TRBV6-5 with TRBJ2-1; D is perhaps TRBD1 (5 bases). Trimming shortened V by 2 bases and J by 8 bases, and 10 bases separated the two germline ends. The CDR3 is made up of 13 amino acids. Germline CDR1 MNHEY, CDR2 SVGAGI. The CDR3 loop reads CASSYQGGDEQFF. As DNA, the CDR3 is TGTGCCAGCAGTTACCAGGGTGGCGATGAGCAGTTCTTC.

J is TRBJ2-2 and V is TRBV5-1; TRBD1 matches 8 bases. Germline V CDR1 and CDR2: SGHRS, YFSETQ. After removal of 3 bases from V and 1 base from J, the junction contained 5 bases not matched to a gene. The CDR3 is 16 amino acids. In DNA form, the CDR3 reads TGCGCCAGCAGCTCTGCCGGGACAGGGAACACCGGGGAGCTGTTTTTT. Translation: CASSSAGTGNTGELFF. The full variable domain, with the rest looked up from reference TRBV5-1 and TRBJ2-2, is KAGVTQTPRYLIKTRGQQVTLSCSPISGHRSVSWYQQTPGQGLQFLFEYFSETQRNKGNFPGRFSGRQFSNSRSEMNVSTLELGDSALYLCASSSAGTGNTGELFFGEGSRLTVL.

The rearrangement uses TRBV10-3 and TRBJ1-2; D may be TRBD1 (5 bases). Germline V gene sequence: CDR1 ENHRY, CDR2 SYGVKD. This CDR3 comprises 13 residues. With 3 bases removed from V and 8 bases from J, the gap between germline ends came to 13 bases. The CDR3 reads CAISEGQGDGYTF. DNA for the CDR3: TGTGCCATCAGTGAAGGTCAGGGCGACGGCTACACCTTC.

The table lists this clone with a count of one. Germline and junction disagree at one end, which may indicate a read error. The gene calls are TRBV30 and TRBJ1-1; 10 nucleotides agree with TRBD1. This CDR3 contains 10 residues. The germline V gene has CDR1 GTSNPN and CDR2 SVGIG (reference sequence). Here the CDR3 reads CACLGQGLQF. The CDR3 region has the DNA TGTGCCTGCCTGGGACAGGGGCTTCAATTT.

V is TRBV5-6 and J is TRBJ1-2; no firm D call. The germline CDR1 and CDR2 sequences are SGHDT and YYEEEE. With 6 bases removed from V and 7 bases from J, the gap between germline ends came to 13 bases. This CDR3 is built from 12 residues. The CDR3 loop reads CASTSFDTGYTF. Written as DNA, the CDR3 is TGTGCCAGCACCTCCTTTGACACTGGCTACACCTTC. The whole variable domain, filled in from reference TRBV5-6 and TRBJ1-2, reads DAGVTQSPTHLIKTRGQQVTLRCSPKSGHDTVSWYQQALGQGPQFIFQYYEEEERQRGNFPDRFSGHQFPNYSSELNVNALLLGDSALYLCASTSFDTGYTFGSGTRLTVV.

The rearrangement uses TRBV10-1 and TRBJ2-1; the D gene is possibly TRBD1 (6 bases). The CDR3 totals 11 residues. The V and J ends lost 11 bases and 4 bases respectively, with 9 bases between them. The germline V gene has CDR1 WNHNN and CDR2 SYGVQD (reference sequence). The CDR3 bases are TGCGCCGGGGGCGGATACAATGAGCAGTTCTTC. It specifies CAGGGYNEQFF.

The V and J genes are TRBV27 and TRBJ2-7; 7 bases line up with TRBD2. Unmatched junction bases numbered 7, after V lost 1 base and J lost 4 bases. This CDR3 spans 15 amino acids. Germline values: CDR1 MNHEY, CDR2 SMNVEV (reference sequence). The DNA of the CDR3 is TGTGCCAGCAGTTTATTCGCGGGAGACATTTACGAGCAGTACTTC. It codes for CASSLFAGDIYEQYF.

This chain links TRBV18 with TRBJ2-6; weak D call: TRBD1 (5 bases). Trimming took 3 bases from V and 2 from J, leaving 14 bases between them. Germline-derived CDR1 and CDR2 are KGHSH and LQKENI. The CDR3 is 17 amino acids. This CDR3 is CASSPIAQGTGANVLTF. CDR3 coding DNA: TGTGCCAGCTCACCGATTGCTCAGGGAACTGGGGCCAACGTCCTGACTTTC.

The rearrangement joins TRBV6-1 to TRBJ2-4; 7 bases match TRBD1. This CDR3 has 14 amino acids. Germline CDR1 MNHNS, CDR2 SASEGT. J gave up 7 bases and V 0 bases, and 3 bases lay outside the gene matches. For the CDR3, the DNA is TGTGCCAGCAGTGAAGCGGGGACAGCCAACATTCAGTACTTC. It encodes CASSEAGTANIQYF.

V is TRBV5-8 and J is TRBJ2-7; D perhaps matches TRBD2 (5 bases). The CDR3 sequence is 14 residues long. Germline loops: CDR1 SGHTS, CDR2 YDEGEE. V gave up 6 bases and J gave up 2 bases, with 15 bases separating them. CDR3 nucleotides: TGTGCCAGCACCCCCCGCCCGGGAACCTACGAGCAGTACTTC. As protein: CASTPRPGTYEQYF.